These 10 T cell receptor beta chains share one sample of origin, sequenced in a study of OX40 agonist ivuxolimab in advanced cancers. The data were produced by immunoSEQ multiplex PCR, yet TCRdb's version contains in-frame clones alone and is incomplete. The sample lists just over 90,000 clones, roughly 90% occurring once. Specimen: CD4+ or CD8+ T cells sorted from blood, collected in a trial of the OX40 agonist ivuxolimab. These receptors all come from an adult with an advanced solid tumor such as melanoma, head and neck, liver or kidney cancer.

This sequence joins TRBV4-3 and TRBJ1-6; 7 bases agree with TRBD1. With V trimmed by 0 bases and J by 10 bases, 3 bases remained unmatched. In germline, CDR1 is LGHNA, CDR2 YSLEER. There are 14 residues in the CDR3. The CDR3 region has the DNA TGCGCCAGCAGCCAAGATTCAGGGGGGTCACCCCTCCACTTT. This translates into CASSQDSGGSPLHF.

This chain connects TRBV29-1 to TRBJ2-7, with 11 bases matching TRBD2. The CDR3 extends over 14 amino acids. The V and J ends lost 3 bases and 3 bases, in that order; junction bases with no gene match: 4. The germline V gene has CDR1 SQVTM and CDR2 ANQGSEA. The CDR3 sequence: CSVEVAGGHYEQYF. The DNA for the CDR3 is TGCAGCGTTGAGGTAGCGGGGGGGCACTACGAGCAGTACTTC.

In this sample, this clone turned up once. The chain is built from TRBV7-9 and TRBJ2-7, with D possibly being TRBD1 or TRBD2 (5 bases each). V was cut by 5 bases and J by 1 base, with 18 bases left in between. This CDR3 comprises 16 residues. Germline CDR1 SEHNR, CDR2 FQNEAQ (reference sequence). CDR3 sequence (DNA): TGTGCCAGCAGCGCAAAAGTTGGGGGTAAATCCTACGAGCAGTACTTC. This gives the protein CASSAKVGGKSYEQYF.

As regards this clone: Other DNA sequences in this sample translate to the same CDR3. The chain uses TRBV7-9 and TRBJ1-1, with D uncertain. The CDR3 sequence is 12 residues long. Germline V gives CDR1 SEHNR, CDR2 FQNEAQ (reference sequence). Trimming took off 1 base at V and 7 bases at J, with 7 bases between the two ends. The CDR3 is CASSLGGIEAFF. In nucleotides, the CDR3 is TGTGCCAGCAGCTTAGGAGGTATTGAAGCTTTCTTT.

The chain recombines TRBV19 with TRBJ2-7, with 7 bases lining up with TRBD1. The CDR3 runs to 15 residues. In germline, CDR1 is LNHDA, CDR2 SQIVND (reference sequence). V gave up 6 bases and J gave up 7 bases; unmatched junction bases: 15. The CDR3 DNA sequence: TGTGCCAGTAGCACCCGAAGGGGACAGTTGAGGGAGCAGTACTTC. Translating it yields CASSTRRGQLREQYF.

The CDR3 region is CASSSYDRVRSPLHF. The DNA of the CDR3 is TGTGCCAGCAGCTCCTACGACAGGGTTCGATCACCCCTCCACTTT. The genes are TRBV5-6 and TRBJ1-6; 7 nucleotides align to TRBD1. V lost 3 bases and J lost 10; bases outside the gene matches: 10. CDR1 is SGHDT, CDR2 YYEEEE, per germline. CDR3 length: 15 amino acids.

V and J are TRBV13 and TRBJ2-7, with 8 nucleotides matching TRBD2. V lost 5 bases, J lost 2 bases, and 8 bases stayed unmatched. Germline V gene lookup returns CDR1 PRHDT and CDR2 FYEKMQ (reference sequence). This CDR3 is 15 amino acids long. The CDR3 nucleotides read TGTGCCAGCAGCCTGGGAACTAGCGGTACCTACGAGCAGTACTTC. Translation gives CASSLGTSGTYEQYF.

CDR3 amino acids: CASSATGGSTEAFF. CDR3 in DNA: TGTGCCAGCAGCGCAACAGGGGGGAGCACTGAAGCTTTCTTT. The rearrangement joins TRBV9 to TRBJ1-1; TRBD1 matches 8 bases. CDR3 length equals 14 residues. V shed 3 bases and J 4 bases; nucleotides not matched to a gene: 5. CDR1 is SGDLS and CDR2 is YYNGEE in the germline V gene.

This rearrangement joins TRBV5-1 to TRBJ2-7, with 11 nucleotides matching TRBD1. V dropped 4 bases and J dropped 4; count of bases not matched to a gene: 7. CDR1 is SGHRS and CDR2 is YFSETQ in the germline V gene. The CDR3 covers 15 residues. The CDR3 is CASSRGTGGRYEQYF. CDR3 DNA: TGCGCCAGCAGCAGGGGGACAGGGGGGAGATACGAGCAGTACTTC.

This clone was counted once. This CDR3 reads CAISENGADSGNTIYF. The DNA of the CDR3 is TGTGCCATCAGTGAGAATGGCGCCGACTCTGGAAACACCATATATTTT. The chain joins TRBV10-3 to TRBJ1-3; D is undetermined. Germline loops: CDR1 ENHRY, CDR2 SYGVKD. The CDR3 loop spans 16 amino acids. Trimming left V 2 bases short and J 0 bases short, with 11 bases between.